One and the same sample provided the 29 T cell receptor delta chains below, sequenced in a study of gamma-delta chains in newborns, infants, children. TCRdb re-called the reads through CATT. Here the sample spans several thousand delta-chain clones, around 3% being singletons. Sequenced material: blood. These TCRs come from a child who was a newborn, infant or young child, either healthy, febrile or measles-vaccinated (not recorded which).

This clone was seen a few times. This may stem from a read error, because a much larger clone lies one nucleotide away. This rearrangement joins TRDV2 to TRDJ3; 8 nucleotides match TRDD3. V trimming: 0 bases; J trimming: 0 bases; junction bases outside the gene matches: 9. Germline values: CDR1 GEAIGNYY, CDR2 EKD. The CDR3 contains 20 residues. This CDR3 reads CACDTPLRDTSSWDTRQMFF. CDR3 DNA: TGTGCCTGTGACACCCCACTGAGGGATACGAGCTCCTGGGACACCCGACAGATGTTTTTC.

This clone has a handful of counts. The V call is TRDV2, the J call TRDJ3; TRDD3 aligns across 7 bases. Germline CDR1 GEAIGNYY, CDR2 EKD. CDR3 length: 18 amino acids. Losses at the gene ends were 0 bases for V and 0 bases for J; bases not matched to a gene: 4. Here the CDR3 reads CACDTLLGASWDTRQMFF. CDR3 bases: TGTGCCTGTGACACCCTCCTGGGGGCCTCCTGGGACACCCGACAGATGTTTTTC.

This clone occurred a few times. TCRdb's protein for this DNA is that of a much larger clone and differs from the translation at residue 13, likely a read error; the protein shown is the DNA translation. The V call is TRDV2, the J call TRDJ3, with a possible D match to TRDD3 (5 bases). CDR3 length: 19 residues. CDR1 is GEAIGNYY and CDR2 is EKD in the germline V gene. The CDR3 loop is CACDPKGVSISWNTRQMFF. CDR3 bases: TGTGCCTGTGACCCGAAGGGGGTTTCCATATCCTGGAACACCCGACAGATGTTTTTC.

This clone was seen a handful of times. This chain uses TRDV2 with TRDJ3; 12 bases are a match to TRDD3. Trimming removed 2 bases from V and 2 bases from J; junction bases left unmatched: 3. The CDR3 has 18 residues. Germline-derived CDR1 and CDR2 are GEAIGNYY and EKD. CDR3 bases: TGTGCCTGTGACATACTGGGGGATACCCCCTGGGACACCCGACAGATGTTTTTC. It specifies CACDILGDTPWDTRQMFF.

This clone was observed a handful of times. A far larger clone is only one base removed, so a read error is likely. The chain joins TRDV2 to TRDJ2; 8 bases agree with TRDD3. The trim removed 2 bases at V and 4 bases at J, leaving 5 bases unmatched. The CDR3 runs to 15 residues. Germline CDR1 reads GEAIGNYY; CDR2 reads EKD. CDR3 residues: CACDILGGTTAQLFF. For the CDR3, the DNA is TGTGCCTGTGACATACTGGGGGGTACGACAGCACAACTCTTCTTT.

In this sample, this clone turned up a few times. This clone may be a read error of a much larger clone one base away. CDR3 region: CACDTDWGFTSSWDTRQMFF. As DNA, the CDR3 is TGTGCCTGTGACACCGACTGGGGGTTTACAAGCTCCTGGGACACCCGACAGATGTTTTTC. The J gene is TRDJ3, the V gene TRDV2, with 8 bases fitting TRDD3. The CDR3 has 20 amino acids. CDR1 and CDR2 (germline): GEAIGNYY, EKD. Germline trimming cut 0 bases from V and 0 bases from J; bases unmatched to any gene: 9.

The sample holds a few counts of this clone. The chain recombines TRDV2 with TRDJ1; TRDD3 agrees at 13 bases. Germline CDR1 is GEAIGNYY and CDR2 is EKD. V trimming: 2 bases; J trimming: 1 base; junction bases outside the gene matches: 3. The CDR3 totals 16 residues. Written as DNA, the CDR3 is TGTGCCTGTGACATACTGGGGGATACGCGCACCGATAAACTCATCTTT. Its translation is CACDILGDTRTDKLIF.

In the case of this clone: A much larger clone lies a single base off, so this may be a read error. V and J are TRDV3 and TRDJ3, with 9 bases identical to TRDD3. This CDR3 is built from 18 residues. The V and J ends lost 2 bases and 0 bases, in that order; junction bases with no gene match: 8. Germline V lookup: CDR1 TVYSNPD, CDR2 GDNSRS (reference sequence). The CDR3 sequence is CAFADWGTSSWDTRQMFF. The CDR3 region has the DNA TGTGCCTTTGCCGACTGGGGGACTAGCTCCTGGGACACCCGACAGATGTTTTTC. Variable domain in full (rest from reference TRDV3 and TRDJ3): CDKVTQSSPDQTVASGSEVVLLCTYDTVYSNPDLFWYRIRPDYSFQFVFYGDNSRSEGADFTQGRFSVKHILTQKAFHLVISPVRTEDSATYYCAFADWGTSSWDTRQMFFGTGIKLFVEP.

With respect to this clone: A much larger clone lies one base from this, so it may be a read error. The chain combines TRDV1 with TRDJ1; 12 nucleotides match TRDD3. V shed 2 bases and J 3 bases; nucleotides not matched to a gene: 25. The CDR3 loop spans 23 amino acids. Germline loops: CDR1 TSWWSYY, CDR2 QGS. The CDR3: CALGESTVAGGYARVKNPDKLIF. CDR3 nucleotides: TGTGCTCTTGGGGAAAGTACCGTTGCTGGGGGATACGCAAGGGTGAAGAACCCCGATAAACTCATCTTT.

Regarding this clone: A junction end diverges from the germline sequence, so it may reflect a read error. The chain uses TRDV1 and TRDJ2, with 8 bases that match TRDD3. The germline V gene encodes CDR1 TSWWSYY and CDR2 QGS. There are 21 residues in the CDR3. The CDR3 bases are TGTGCTCCTGGGGAGCATACCGTATTGGGGGATCCTTCATATTTGACAGCACAACTCTTCTTT. Amino acids: CAPGEHTVLGDPSYLTAQLFF.

This clone was found a few times. This chain links TRDV2 with TRDJ1; 8 nucleotides align to TRDD3. The V and J ends lost 0 bases and 2 bases, in that order; junction bases with no gene match: 4. From germline, CDR1 is GEAIGNYY and CDR2 EKD. The CDR3 runs 15 residues. The CDR3 DNA reads as TGTGCCTGTGACACCGGGATACGCTGGACCGATAAACTCATCTTT. Protein: CACDTGIRWTDKLIF.

With respect to this clone: A far larger clone is one nucleotide away, so this likely arose from a read error. The identical CDR3 is also encoded by other nucleotide sequences in the sample. The chain couples TRDV2 to TRDJ1, with TRDD3 matching 12 bases. Germline V gives CDR1 GEAIGNYY, CDR2 EKD. This CDR3 is built from 19 residues. CDR3 DNA: TGTGCTTGTGACACCGTAAGTGCTGGGGGATACGAGGACACCGATAAACTCATCTTT. Translating gives CACDTVSAGGYEDTDKLIF.

In its sample, this clone was seen a few times. TCRdb's protein, taken from a much larger clone, differs from this DNA's translation at residue 10, likely owing to a read error; the protein displayed comes from the DNA. The gene calls are TRDV1 and TRDJ2; a weak D match, TRDD3 (5 bases). The germline V gene encodes CDR1 TSWWSYY and CDR2 QGS. V shed 1 base and J shed 8 bases, with 20 bases lying between them. This CDR3 has 17 amino acids. The CDR3 DNA sequence: TGTGCTCTTGGGGAACCCAAGGGGGGGGTACGATATGCACAACTCTTCTTT. Translated, it gives CALGEPKGGVRYAQLFF.

This clone was observed a handful of times. TCRdb's protein, taken from a much larger clone, differs from this DNA's translation at residue 11, likely owing to a read error; the protein displayed comes from the DNA. V gene TRDV2 combines with J gene TRDJ2, with 11 bases lining up with TRDD3. CDR1 is GEAIGNYY, CDR2 EKD, per germline. This CDR3 spans 15 amino acids. The CDR3 nucleotides are TGTGCCTGTGACACCTTGGGGGATACGACAACACAACTCTTCTTT. Amino acid sequence: CACDTLGDTTTQLFF.

A few counts support this clone. The protein in TCRdb stems from a much larger clone and differs at residue 9 from this DNA's translation, likely a read error; here the protein is translated from the DNA. The chain recombines TRDV2 with TRDJ2; TRDD3 matches at 10 bases. This CDR3 contains 16 residues. With V trimmed by 2 bases and J by 0 bases, 2 bases remained unmatched. Germline V gene lookup returns CDR1 GEAIGNYY and CDR2 EKD. The CDR3 DNA reads as TGTGCCTGTGACATACTGGGGGATGCTTTGACAGCACAACTCTTCTTT. Protein product: CACDILGDALTAQLFF.

This clone was recorded a few times. The protein given by TCRdb reflects a much larger clone and differs at residue 9 from this DNA's translation, likely from a read error; the protein shown is the DNA's translation. V gene TRDV2 combines with J gene TRDJ3, with D perhaps matching TRDD3 (6 bases). The CDR3 has 16 amino acids. Germline loops: CDR1 GEAIGNYY, CDR2 EKD. With 2 bases removed from V and 6 bases from J, the gap between germline ends came to 13 bases. CDR3 region: CACDKRYGLDTRQMFF. The CDR3 DNA sequence: TGTGCCTGTGACAAAAGATACGGATTGGACACCCGACAGATGTTTTTC.

This clone was picked up a small number of times. The chain uses TRDV2 and TRDJ2; D ambiguous. Trimming shortened V by 0 bases and J by 3 bases, and 10 bases separated the two germline ends. This CDR3 is 15 amino acids long. Germline V gives CDR1 GEAIGNYY, CDR2 EKD. CDR3 in DNA: TGTGCCTGTGACACCGTCGAAGGGGTGACAGCACAACTCTTCTTT. Protein product: CACDTVEGVTAQLFF.

As regards this clone: The protein TCRdb lists belongs to a much larger clone and differs from this DNA's translation at residue 5, which points to a read error; the protein shown is made from the DNA. The V and J genes are TRDV2 and TRDJ3; TRDD3 might be the D (5 bases). V was cut by 2 bases and J by 5 bases, with 9 bases left in between. Germline assignment: CDR1 GEAIGNYY and CDR2 EKD. This CDR3 has 15 residues. The CDR3 reads CACDNVLGDTRQMFF. In DNA, the CDR3 is TGTGCCTGTGACAACGTACTGGGGGACACCCGACAGATGTTTTTC.

This clone appeared a few times. A single base is all that separates this from a far larger clone, so a read error is likely. This chain connects TRDV2 to TRDJ2; 8 bases are shared with TRDD3. The length of the CDR3 is 15 residues. The germline CDR1 and CDR2 sequences are GEAIGNYY and EKD. V was clipped by 3 bases and J by 0 bases; unmatched bases: 2. Here the CDR3 DNA reads TGTGCCTGTGACGTACTGGGGGCTTTGACAGCACAACTCTTCTTT. Translation: CACDVLGALTAQLFF.

This clone was observed a few times. TCRdb assigns this DNA the protein of a much larger clone, which departs from its translation at residue 11; this likely reflects a read error, and the protein shown comes from translating the DNA. The chain couples TRDV3 to TRDJ2, with TRDD2 as a possible D gene (5 bases). The germline gives CDR1 TVYSNPD, CDR2 GDNSRS (reference sequence). Trimming removed 0 bases from V and 7 bases from J, with 21 bases in between. The CDR3 sequence is 16 residues long. The CDR3 sequence is CAFSRRFTPMIAQLFF. The CDR3 DNA sequence: TGTGCCTTTAGTAGGAGATTTACTCCTATGATAGCACAACTCTTCTTT.

This clone was seen a handful of times. Translating this DNA gives a protein that differs at residue 3 from the TCRdb one, which belongs to a much larger clone; a read error is likely, and the protein shown is this translation. This chain joins TRDV2 and TRDJ3, with 9 bases lining up with TRDD3. The length of the CDR3 is 16 residues. CDR1 GEAIGNYY and CDR2 EKD come from the germline V gene. The CDR3 protein is CARDYWGTWDTRQMFF. Written as DNA, the CDR3 is TGTGCCCGTGACTACTGGGGGACCTGGGACACCCGACAGATGTTTTTC.

With regard to this clone: It may be a read error: a sequence one base away is much more abundant. Other DNA sequences in the sample encode the same CDR3. The chain recombines TRDV1 with TRDJ1; TRDD3 matches 8 bases. CDR1 TSWWSYY and CDR2 QGS come from the germline V gene. This CDR3 is 15 amino acids long. The CDR3 DNA sequence: TGTGCCCTTGGGGAAATACTACTGGGGGGTTATAAACTCATCTTT. It yields the protein CALGEILLGGYKLIF.

V and J are TRDV3 and TRDJ2; 10 nucleotides line up with TRDD3. Germline V gene lookup returns CDR1 TVYSNPD and CDR2 GDNSRS (reference sequence). CDR3 length: 18 residues. With V trimmed by 4 bases and J by 0 bases, 14 bases remained unmatched. The CDR3 DNA reads as TGTGCCTCCGCGTACTGGGGGATCCACCCAGCTTTGACAGCACAACTCTTCTTT. The encoded protein is CASAYWGIHPALTAQLFF.

This clone was seen only a few times. The TCRdb record carries a much larger clone's protein, which differs from this DNA's translation at residue 7; a read error is the likely cause, and the protein listed here is the DNA translation. The chain couples TRDV1 to TRDJ3, with a tentative D call TRDD3 (5 bases). CDR1 and CDR2 (germline): TSWWSYY, QGS. CDR3 length: 17 residues. Trimming pared 5 bases from V and 0 bases from J, leaving 11 bases between. The chain's CDR3 is CALGYWRSSWDTRQMFF. In nucleotides, the CDR3 is TGTGCTCTTGGGTACTGGAGGAGCTCCTGGGACACCCGACAGATGTTTTTC.

In its sample, this clone is large. Other DNA sequences in this specimen translate into the identical CDR3. The chain recombines TRDV2 with TRDJ2, with TRDD3 identical over 8 bases. The ends lost 3 bases at V and 0 bases at J; junction bases unmatched: 11. The length of the CDR3 is 18 residues. Germline assignment: CDR1 GEAIGNYY and CDR2 EKD. CDR3 in amino acids: CACDPRYWGSALTAQLFF. CDR3 DNA: TGTGCCTGTGACCCTCGGTACTGGGGGTCAGCTTTGACAGCACAACTCTTCTTT.

About this clone: One base separates it from a far larger clone, so it is likely a read error. Other DNA sequences in this specimen translate into the identical CDR3. The chain has TRAV29/DV5 and TRDJ1; 10 bases are a match to TRDD3. Looked up from germline, CDR1 is NSMFDY and CDR2 is ISSIKDK. The CDR3 contains 18 residues. The V and J ends lost 0 bases and 0 bases, in that order; junction bases with no gene match: 11. The CDR3 DNA follows: TGTGCAGCAAGCGGGTTGGGGGATACAACCAGGTACACCGATAAACTCATCTTT. Encoded protein: CAASGLGDTTRYTDKLIF. The full variable domain, in which reference TRAV29/DV5 and TRDJ1 provide the parts outside the CDR3, is DQQVKQNSPSLSVQEGRISILNCDYTNSMFDYFLWYKKYPAEGPTFLISISSIKDKNEDGRFTVFLNKSAKHLSLHIVPSQPGDSAVYFCAASGLGDTTRYTDKLIFGKGTRVTVEP.

This clone was observed a handful of times. This likely traces to a read error, being one base from a far larger clone. Within the sample, other DNA sequences also encode this same CDR3. The chain couples TRDV2 to TRDJ3; 10 bases map to TRDD3. The CDR3 has 16 amino acids. Germline lookup yields CDR1 GEAIGNYY and CDR2 EKD. CDR3 protein: CACDVLGDWDTRQMFF. CDR3 DNA: TGCGCCTGTGACGTACTGGGGGATTGGGACACCCGACAGATGTTTTTC.

The sample holds a few counts of this clone. Other DNA sequences in the same sample also yield this CDR3. The V gene is TRDV2, the J gene TRDJ1; possibly TRDD3 for D (5 bases). Trimming shortened V by 0 bases and J by 2 bases, and 6 bases separated the two germline ends. This CDR3 region has 13 residues. Germline V gives CDR1 GEAIGNYY, CDR2 EKD. The CDR3 region is CACDTWDTDKLIF. CDR3 nucleotides: TGTGCCTGTGACACCTGGGATACCGATAAACTCATCTTT.

Concerning this clone: TCRdb attributes to this sequence the protein of a much larger clone, which differs from the DNA translation at residue 5; a read error is likely, and the protein displayed is translated from the DNA. The chain couples TRDV2 to TRDJ2, with 12 bases fitting TRDD3. CDR3 size: 20 residues. Germline-derived CDR1 and CDR2 are GEAIGNYY and EKD. The V and J ends lost 5 bases and 4 bases, in that order; junction bases with no gene match: 19. In DNA form, the CDR3 reads TGTGCCTGTGTACTGTACTGGGGGATACTTGGGAGTCCACAGACAGCACAACTCTTCTTT. This codes for CACVLYWGILGSPQTAQLFF.